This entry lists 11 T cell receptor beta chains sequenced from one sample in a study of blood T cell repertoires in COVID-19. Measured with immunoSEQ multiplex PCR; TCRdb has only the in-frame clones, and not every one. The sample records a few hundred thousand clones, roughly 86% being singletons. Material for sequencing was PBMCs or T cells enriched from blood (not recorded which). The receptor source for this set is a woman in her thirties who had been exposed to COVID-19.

CDR3 region: CATMTGEEQFF. For the CDR3, the DNA is TGTGCCACCATGACAGGGGAAGAGCAGTTCTTC. The J gene is TRBJ2-1, the V gene TRBV24-1, with TRBD1 identical over 8 bases. The germline gives CDR1 KGHDR, CDR2 SFDVKD. Germline trimming cut 8 bases from V and 10 bases from J; bases unmatched to any gene: 3. The CDR3 spans 11 residues.

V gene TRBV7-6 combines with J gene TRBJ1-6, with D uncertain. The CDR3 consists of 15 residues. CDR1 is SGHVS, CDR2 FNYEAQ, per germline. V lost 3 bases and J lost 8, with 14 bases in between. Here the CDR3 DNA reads TGTGCCAGCAGCTTCCGTCCCACATTGGATTCACCCCTCCACTTT. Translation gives CASSFRPTLDSPLHF.

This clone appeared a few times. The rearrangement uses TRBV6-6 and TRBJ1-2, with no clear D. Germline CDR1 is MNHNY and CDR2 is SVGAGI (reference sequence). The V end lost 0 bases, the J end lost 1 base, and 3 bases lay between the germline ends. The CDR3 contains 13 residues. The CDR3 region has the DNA TGTGCCAGCAGTTACTCCGTTAACTATGGCTACACCTTC. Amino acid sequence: CASSYSVNYGYTF.

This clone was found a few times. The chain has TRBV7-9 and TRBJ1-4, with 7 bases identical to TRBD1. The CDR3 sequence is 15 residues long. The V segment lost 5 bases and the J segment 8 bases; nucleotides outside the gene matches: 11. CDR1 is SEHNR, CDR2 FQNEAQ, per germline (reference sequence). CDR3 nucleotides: TGTGCCAGCAGCCCTCAGACAGGGCAGGGGGAAAAACTGTTTTTT. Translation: CASSPQTGQGEKLFF. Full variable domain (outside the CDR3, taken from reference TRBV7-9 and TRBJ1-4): DTGVSQNPRHKITKRGQNVTFRCDPISEHNRLYWYRQTLGQGPEFLTYFQNEAQLEKSRLLSDRFSAERPKGSFSTLEIQRTEQGDSAMYLCASSPQTGQGEKLFFGSGTQLSVL.

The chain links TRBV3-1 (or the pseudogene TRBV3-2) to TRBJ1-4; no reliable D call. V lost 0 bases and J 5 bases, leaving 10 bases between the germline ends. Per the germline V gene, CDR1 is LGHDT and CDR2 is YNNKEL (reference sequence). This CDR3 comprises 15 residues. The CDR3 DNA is TGTGCCAGCAGCCAAGATCACCTGGAGAATGAAAAACTGTTTTTT. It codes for CASSQDHLENEKLFF.

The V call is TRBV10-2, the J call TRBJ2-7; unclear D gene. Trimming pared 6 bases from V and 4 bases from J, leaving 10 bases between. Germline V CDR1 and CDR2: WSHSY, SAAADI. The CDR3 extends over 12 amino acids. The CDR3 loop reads CASSGQRYEQYF. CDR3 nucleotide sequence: TGCGCCAGCAGCGGTCAGAGGTACGAGCAGTACTTC.

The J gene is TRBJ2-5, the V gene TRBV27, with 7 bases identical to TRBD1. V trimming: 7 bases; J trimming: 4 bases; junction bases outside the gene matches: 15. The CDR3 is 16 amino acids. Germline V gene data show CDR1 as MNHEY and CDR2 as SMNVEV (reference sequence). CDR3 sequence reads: CASTPAWDSAPETQYF. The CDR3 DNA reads TGTGCCAGCACCCCCGCCTGGGACAGCGCACCAGAGACCCAGTACTTC.

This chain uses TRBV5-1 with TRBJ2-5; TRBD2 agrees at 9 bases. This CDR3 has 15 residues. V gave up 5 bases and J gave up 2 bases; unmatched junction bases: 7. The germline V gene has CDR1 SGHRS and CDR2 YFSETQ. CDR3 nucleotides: TGCGCCAGCAGGGGGCTAGCGGGGCCGCAAGAGACCCAGTACTTC. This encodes CASRGLAGPQETQYF.

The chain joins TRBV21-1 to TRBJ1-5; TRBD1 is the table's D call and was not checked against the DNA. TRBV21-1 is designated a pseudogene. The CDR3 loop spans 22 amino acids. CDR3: CASSKVQSGGGTGTQINQPQHF. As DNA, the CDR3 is TGTGCCAGCAGCAAAGTTCAGTCGGGTGGTGGAACCGGGACACAGATCAATCAGCCCCAGCATTTT.

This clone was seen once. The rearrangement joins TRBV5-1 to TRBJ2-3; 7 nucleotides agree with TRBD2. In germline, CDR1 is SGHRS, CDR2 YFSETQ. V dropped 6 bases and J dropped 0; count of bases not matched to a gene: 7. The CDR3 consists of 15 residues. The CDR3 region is CASNSGGLSTDTQYF. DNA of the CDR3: TGCGCCAGCAACTCGGGGGGTCTGAGCACAGATACGCAGTATTTT.

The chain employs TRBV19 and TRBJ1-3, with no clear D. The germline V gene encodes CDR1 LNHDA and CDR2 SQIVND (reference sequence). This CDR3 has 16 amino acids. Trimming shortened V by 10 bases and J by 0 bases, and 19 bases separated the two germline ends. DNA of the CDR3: TGTGCCACGAACCCTGATAAGACTCGCTCTGGAAACACCATATATTTT. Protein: CATNPDKTRSGNTIYF.